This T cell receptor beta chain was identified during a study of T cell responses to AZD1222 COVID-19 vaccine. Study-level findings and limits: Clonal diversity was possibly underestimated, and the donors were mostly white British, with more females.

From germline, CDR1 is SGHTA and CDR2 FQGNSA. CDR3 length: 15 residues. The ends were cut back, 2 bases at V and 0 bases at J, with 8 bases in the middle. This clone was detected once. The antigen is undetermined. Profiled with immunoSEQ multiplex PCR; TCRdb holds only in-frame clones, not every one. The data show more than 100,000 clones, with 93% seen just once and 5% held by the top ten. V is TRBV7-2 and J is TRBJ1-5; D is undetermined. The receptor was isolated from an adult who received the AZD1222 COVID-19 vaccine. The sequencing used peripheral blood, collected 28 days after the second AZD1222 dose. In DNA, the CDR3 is TGTGCCAGCAGCTTATGGTCCTTTAGCAATCAGCCCCAGCATTTT. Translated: CASSLWSFSNQPQHF.